The 30 T cell receptor beta chains below come from one sample, sequenced in a study of metastatic and nonmetastatic thyroid tumors. TCRdb redid the clone calls on the PCR reads using MiXCR. Of about 18,000 clones detected, about 33% appear once; the ten largest clones hold more than 8%. Patients had received no treatment of any kind before thyroid surgery. The sequencing input was tumor tissue. The origin of the receptors is a male donor with papillary thyroid cancer or a benign thyroid nodule (not recorded which). Some clones in this sample may be carry-over from other donors' samples.

The CDR3 loop reads CASSLESVDSGTGELFF. CDR3 sequence (DNA): TGTGCCAGCAGCTTAGAATCCGTTGACAGCGGTACCGGGGAGCTGTTTTTT. This chain joins TRBV11-2 and TRBJ2-2; the D gene could be TRBD1 or TRBD2 (5 bases each). This CDR3 contains 17 residues. Germline V CDR1 and CDR2: SGHAT, FQNNGV. V lost 0 bases to trimming and J lost 5 bases, with 16 bases between them.

This clone is categorized as medium-sized (0.01 to 0.1%). This chain uses TRBV28 with TRBJ2-2, with 8 bases that match TRBD2. CDR1 MDHEN and CDR2 SYDVKM come from the germline V gene. CDR3 length equals 16 residues. The V gene end was trimmed by 2 bases and the J gene end by 1 base; junction bases not matched to a gene: 3. CDR3 region: CASSLERGWNTGELFF. The DNA for the CDR3 is TGTGCCAGCAGTTTAGAGCGGGGGTGGAACACCGGGGAGCTGTTTTTT. The whole variable domain, filled in from reference TRBV28 and TRBJ2-2, reads DVKVTQSSRYLVKRTGEKVFLECVQDMDHENMFWYRQDPGLGLRLIYFSYDVKMKEKGDIPEGYSVSREKKERFSLILESASTNQTSMYLCASSLERGWNTGELFFGEGSRLTVL.

Worth noting for this clone: A read error may account for a junction end that differs from germline. The genes are TRBV28 and TRBJ2-1; D assignment may be TRBD1 or TRBD2 (6 bases each). This CDR3 spans 15 amino acids. Germline V gene lookup returns CDR1 MDHEN and CDR2 SYDVKM. The CDR3 region has the DNA TGTTCCAGCAGACCTACCGTTACAGGGAGGCATGAGCAGTTCTTC. It codes for CSSRPTVTGRHEQFF. Full variable domain (missing parts from reference TRBV28 and TRBJ2-1): DVKVTQSSRYLVKRTGEKVFLECVQDMDHENMFWYRQDPGLGLRLIYFSYDVKMKEKGDIPEGYSVSREKKERFSLILESASTNQTSMYLCSSRPTVTGRHEQFFGPGTRLTVL.

This clone was counted between two and nine times. This sequence may be a read error, since a much larger clone differs from it by one base. The chain carries TRBV10-1 and TRBJ2-5, with D tentatively TRBD1 or TRBD2 (5 bases each). Germline CDR1 reads WNHNN; CDR2 reads SYGVQD (reference sequence). This CDR3 has 13 amino acids. The V and J ends lost 3 bases and 7 bases respectively, with 12 bases between them. This CDR3 is CASSEGTGSTQYF. In DNA form, the CDR3 reads TGCGCCAGCAGTGAAGGGACGGGGTCGACCCAGTACTTC.

In its sample, this clone is medium-sized. This sequence joins TRBV6-1 and TRBJ1-2; unclear D gene. Germline loops: CDR1 MNHNS, CDR2 SASEGT. This CDR3 has 11 residues. V dropped 7 bases and J dropped 8 bases, with 11 bases sitting between them. In DNA, the CDR3 is TGTGCCAGCACTTGGCTATGGGGCTACACCTTC. As protein: CASTWLWGYTF.

This clone was recorded many times. The chain links TRBV6-1 to TRBJ2-2; TRBD2 matches at 16 bases. V lost 4 bases to trimming and J lost 0 bases; unmatched junction nucleotides: 5. The CDR3 is made up of 19 amino acids. The germline V gene encodes CDR1 MNHNS and CDR2 SASEGT. The CDR3, as DNA: TGTGCCAGCAGTGTACCGGGACTAGCGGGAGGGTCGAACACCGGGGAGCTGTTTTTT. Translated: CASSVPGLAGGSNTGELFF.

The V and J genes are TRBV11-2 and TRBJ2-1; D may be TRBD1 or TRBD2 (5 bases each). CDR1 is SGHAT and CDR2 is FQNNGV in the germline V gene. The CDR3 is made up of 15 amino acids. CDR3 sequence: CARSLGTSSYNEQFF. CDR3 nucleotide sequence: TGTGCGCGCAGCTTAGGGACGAGCTCCTACAATGAGCAGTTCTTC.

With regard to this clone: An end of the junction differs from the germline gene, which may be a read error. This rearrangement joins TRBV6-2 or TRBV6-3 to TRBJ2-2; D possibly uses TRBD1 or TRBD2 (5 bases each). The CDR3 consists of 13 residues. Per germline, CDR1 MNHEY and CDR2 SVGEGT. CDR3 nucleotide sequence: TGTGCCAGCAGTTACTCGGACACCTGGGAGCTTTTTTTT. Its protein product is CASSYSDTWELFF.

There are many counts of this clone. The rearrangement uses TRBV25-1 and TRBJ2-5; TRBD2 agrees at 8 bases. The CDR3 contains 15 residues. CDR1 is MGHDK, CDR2 SYGVNS, per germline. J was trimmed by 1 base and V by 2 bases; bases with no gene match: 3. CDR3 region: CASSEPTSGQETQYF. The CDR3 coding sequence is TGTGCCAGCAGTGAACCAACTAGCGGCCAAGAGACCCAGTACTTC.

This chain joins TRBV7-3 and TRBJ2-7; D is unresolved. The V end lost 2 bases, the J end lost 7 bases, and 18 bases lay between the germline ends. The CDR3 sequence is 15 residues long. The germline V gene encodes CDR1 SGHTA and CDR2 FQGTGA. The CDR3 protein is CASSLDGSNTGEQYF. Here the CDR3 DNA reads TGTGCCAGCAGCTTAGACGGGTCGAACACCGGGGAGCAGTACTTC.

This clone is medium-sized by share. The genes are TRBV2 and TRBJ2-3; D is tentatively TRBD1 or TRBD2 (5 bases each). CDR1 SNHLY and CDR2 FYNNEI come from the germline V gene. The V end lost 4 bases, the J end lost 1 base, and 12 bases lay between the germline ends. The CDR3 length is 15 residues. The CDR3 reads CASSVGALGTDTQYF. In DNA form, the CDR3 reads TGTGCCAGCAGTGTCGGGGCCCTAGGCACAGATACGCAGTATTTT.

This clone rates as large. The V and J genes are TRBV20-1 and TRBJ2-7; TRBD1 is a possible D gene (6 bases). The V gene lost 5 bases and the J gene lost 5 bases, with 19 bases spanning the gap. CDR3 size: 14 residues. CDR1 and CDR2 from the germline V gene are DFQATT and SNEGSKA (reference sequence). In nucleotides, the CDR3 is TGCAGTGCTCCCGAAGGGGGACCAAAAAACGAGCAGTACTTC. It codes for CSAPEGGPKNEQYF.

The chain couples TRBV11-2 to TRBJ2-2, with 16 bases that match TRBD2. Trimming removed 7 bases from V and 4 bases from J; junction bases left unmatched: 6. This CDR3 is 17 amino acids long. Germline V gives CDR1 SGHAT, CDR2 FQNNGV. In DNA form, the CDR3 reads TGTGCCAGCATCCCCGGGACTAGCGGGAGGGCCACCGGGGAGCTGTTTTTT. Amino acids: CASIPGTSGRATGELFF.

This clone was seen a handful of times. The rearrangement uses TRBV6-1 and TRBJ1-6; D may be TRBD1 (6 bases). The CDR3 contains 17 residues. The V and J ends lost 5 bases and 6 bases respectively, with 20 bases between them. Looked up from germline, CDR1 is MNHNS and CDR2 is SASEGT. CDR3: CASSQLTHRQANSPLHF. The CDR3 DNA sequence: TGTGCCAGCAGTCAACTGACACATCGACAGGCTAATTCACCCCTCCACTTT.

By frequency in the sample, this clone is medium-sized. The V and J genes are TRBV20-1 and TRBJ2-3; 7 nucleotides match TRBD2. CDR3 length: 17 residues. The junction had 18 bases not matched to a gene; V was cut back by 0 bases and J by 9 bases. CDR1 and CDR2 from the germline V gene are DFQATT and SNEGSKA (reference sequence). CDR3 amino acids: CSAREVNWLAREGTQYF. The CDR3 coding sequence is TGCAGTGCTAGAGAAGTTAATTGGCTAGCGAGGGAGGGAACGCAGTATTTT.

The chain uses TRBV4-2 and TRBJ2-6; possible D gene TRBD1, 6 bases. This CDR3 is built from 16 residues. The germline CDR1 and CDR2 sequences are LGHNA and YNFKEQ. V was clipped by 0 bases and J by 4 bases, with 10 bases between them. CDR3 region: CASSQDTGSGANVLTF. The CDR3 bases are TGTGCCAGCAGCCAAGACACAGGGAGCGGGGCCAACGTCCTGACTTTC.

The rearrangement uses TRBV30 and TRBJ2-7; D gene ambiguous. The germline V and J ends were trimmed by 0 bases and 4 bases, with 7 bases remaining between them. CDR1 GTSNPN and CDR2 SVGIG come from the germline V gene (reference sequence). The CDR3 is 12 amino acids. This CDR3 reads CAWSVKQYEQYF. CDR3 in DNA: TGTGCCTGGAGTGTCAAACAATACGAGCAGTACTTC.

This clone is medium-sized. The genes are TRBV28 and TRBJ1-1, with a possible D match to TRBD1 (6 bases). The CDR3 contains 14 residues. Between the trimmed V and J ends, which lost 5 bases and 2 bases, there was a span of 12 bases. Germline V gene sequence: CDR1 MDHEN, CDR2 SYDVKM. CDR3 sequence: CASSLRGGNTEAFF. The CDR3 region has the DNA TGTGCCAGCAGTCTCCGGGGGGGCAACACTGAAGCTTTCTTT.

About this clone: An end of the junction does not agree with germline; a read error may underlie this. The chain has TRBV28 and TRBJ2-3; 9 positions agree with TRBD2. In germline, CDR1 is MDHEN, CDR2 SYDVKM. The CDR3 is made up of 16 amino acids. The CDR3: CAISLHSGSVTHTQYF. CDR3 in DNA: TGTGCCATCAGTTTACATAGCGGGAGTGTCACACATACGCAGTATTTT.

V gene TRBV28 combines with J gene TRBJ2-7; D not resolved. The germline V and J ends were trimmed by 8 bases and 1 base, with 18 bases remaining between them. CDR1 is MDHEN and CDR2 is SYDVKM in the germline V gene. The CDR3 length is 15 residues. CDR3 protein: CASLRPVRSSYEQYF. CDR3 DNA: TGTGCCAGCCTCCGGCCGGTACGGAGTTCCTACGAGCAGTACTTC.

This clone was counted a few times. A read error is possible here, since a much larger clone lies one base away. Additional DNA sequences in this sample encode the identical CDR3. The CDR3 DNA is TGTACCAACAGCTTGAGGCCCCCGGGAAACTATGGCTACACCTTC. Amino acid sequence: CTNSLRPPGNYGYTF. The genes are TRBV5-6 and TRBJ1-2; D is unresolved. Germline CDR1 is SGHDT and CDR2 is YYEEEE. This CDR3 contains 15 residues.

This clone was detected many times. It may be a read error: a sequence one base away is much more abundant. This sequence joins TRBV4-2 and TRBJ2-2; 8 bases agree with TRBD1. The CDR3 sequence is 16 residues long. CDR1 is LGHNA and CDR2 is YNFKEQ in the germline V gene. This CDR3 is CASSQPTGESTGELLF. As DNA, the CDR3 is TGTGCCAGCAGCCAACCGACAGGGGAGAGCACCGGGGAGCTGTTGTTT.

This clone occurred many times. The rearrangement joins TRBV3-1 to TRBJ2-2; D perhaps matches TRBD1 (6 bases). This CDR3 is built from 13 residues. V was shortened by 4 bases and J by 4 bases, with 7 bases between the two germline ends. Per the germline V gene, CDR1 is LGHDT and CDR2 is YNNKEL (reference sequence). Written as DNA, the CDR3 is TGTGCCAGCAGCCTCAGGGGCACCGGGGAGCTGTTTTTT. This gives the protein CASSLRGTGELFF.

The chain combines TRBV18 with TRBJ2-3; TRBD1 is a possible D gene (5 bases). The V end was cut by 6 bases, the J end by 0 bases, with 13 bases between. The CDR3 has 15 amino acids. Germline V CDR1 and CDR2: KGHSH, LQKENI. The CDR3 DNA follows: TGTGCCAGCTCGCCGAACTACAGGAGCACAGATACGCAGTATTTT. Protein: CASSPNYRSTDTQYF.

The chain combines TRBV30 with TRBJ1-6; the D gene is possibly TRBD1 (6 bases). The CDR3 length is 14 residues. Germline V lookup: CDR1 GTSNPN, CDR2 SVGIG (reference sequence). The V end was cut by 4 bases, the J end by 7 bases, with 14 bases between. The CDR3 region has the DNA TGTGCCTGGACCGGGGGGCATGAGAATTCACCCCTCCACTTT. This translates into CAWTGGHENSPLHF.

The chain carries TRBV5-1 and TRBJ2-6; 7 bases match TRBD2. Trimming removed 3 bases from V and 2 bases from J; junction bases left unmatched: 2. The germline gives CDR1 SGHRS, CDR2 YFSETQ. The CDR3 length is 15 residues. CDR3 loop: CASSWGGTGANVLTF. The CDR3 DNA reads as TGCGCCAGCAGCTGGGGGGGTACTGGGGCCAACGTCCTGACTTTC.

On this clone: At the DNA level, this CDR3 is encoded by other sequences in the same sample as well. The gene calls are TRBV4-3 and TRBJ2-7; D might be TRBD2 (5 bases). The CDR3 contains 17 residues. The germline V and J ends were trimmed by 0 bases and 4 bases, with 19 bases remaining between them. Germline CDR1 is LGHNA and CDR2 is YSLEER. DNA for the CDR3: TGCGCCAGCAGCCAAGAGTTTGCTGGGAGAGGCGGTTACGAGCAGTACTTC. It translates to CASSQEFAGRGGYEQYF.

The V and J genes are TRBV28 and TRBJ1-2, with D possibly TRBD1 on 6 matching bases. Trimming pared 5 bases from V and 2 bases from J, leaving 9 bases between. Germline V lookup: CDR1 MDHEN, CDR2 SYDVKM. This CDR3 is 13 amino acids long. The CDR3: CASSPGTNYGYTF. In DNA, the CDR3 is TGTGCCAGCAGTCCCGGGACAAACTATGGCTACACCTTC.

The chain has TRBV7-2 and TRBJ1-2, with D perhaps TRBD1 (6 bases). Germline CDR1 reads SGHTA; CDR2 reads FQGNSA. The germline V and J ends were trimmed by 5 bases and 6 bases, with 13 bases remaining between them. The CDR3 extends over 13 amino acids. CDR3 sequence reads: CASSQNSGDGYTF. Written as DNA, the CDR3 is TGTGCCAGCAGCCAAAATTCAGGGGATGGCTACACCTTC.

Of note for this clone: A much larger clone sits a single nucleotide away, making a read error possible. The rearrangement links TRBV9 to TRBJ2-1, with D tentatively TRBD1 or TRBD2 (5 bases each). CDR1 is SGDLS, CDR2 YYNGEE, per germline. CDR3 length equals 16 residues. Trimming removed 1 base at V and 0 bases at J, with 11 bases between. CDR3 region: CASSVCRGRSYNEQFF. CDR3 in DNA: TGTGCCAGCAGCGTATGCCGGGGCCGCTCCTACAATGAGCAGTTCTTC.